This T cell receptor beta chain was identified in a study of blood T cell repertoires in COVID-19. About the study: The United States, Italy and Spain provided the acute and convalescent COVID-19 samples. In each case, the material was cDNA or gDNA derived from T cells, B-cell-depleted T cells, or PBMCs.

Original methodology: Reference gene primer amplification in the assay estimated nucleated cell counts. Here immunoSEQ multiplex PCR was the method, and the copy in TCRdb shows in-frame clones only, minus some. The V and J calls and clone size are taken from that table; D and trimming were inferred from the DNA. The data show 65,000 to 95,000 clones, more than 70% seen once. CDR1 is MDHEN and CDR2 is SYDVKM in the germline V gene. V was clipped by 5 bases and J by 1 base; unmatched bases: 6. This CDR3 has 15 residues. This receptor was taken from a man between 65 and 85 years old with active or convalescent COVID-19. Sample: peripheral blood. The chain employs TRBV28 and TRBJ2-3; 7 bases agree with TRBD2. This CDR3 reads CASSLLAAGTDTQYF. For the CDR3, the DNA is TGTGCCAGCAGTCTCCTAGCGGCGGGCACAGATACGCAGTATTTT.